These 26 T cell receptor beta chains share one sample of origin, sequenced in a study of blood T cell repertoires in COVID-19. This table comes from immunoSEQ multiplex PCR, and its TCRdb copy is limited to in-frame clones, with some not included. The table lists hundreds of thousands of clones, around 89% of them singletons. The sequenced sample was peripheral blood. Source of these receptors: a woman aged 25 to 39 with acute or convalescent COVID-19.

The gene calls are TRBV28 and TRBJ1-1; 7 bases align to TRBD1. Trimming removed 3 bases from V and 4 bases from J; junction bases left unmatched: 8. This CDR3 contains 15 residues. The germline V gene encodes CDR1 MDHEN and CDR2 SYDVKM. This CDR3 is CASSFEGARPTEAFF. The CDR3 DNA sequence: TGTGCCAGCAGTTTCGAGGGGGCGAGGCCCACTGAAGCTTTCTTT.

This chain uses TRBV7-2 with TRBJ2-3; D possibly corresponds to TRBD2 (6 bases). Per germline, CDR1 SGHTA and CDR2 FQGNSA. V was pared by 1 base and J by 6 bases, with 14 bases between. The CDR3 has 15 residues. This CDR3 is CASSLVRGPRDTQYF. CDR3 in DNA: TGTGCCAGCAGCTTAGTGCGGGGCCCTCGGGATACGCAGTATTTT.

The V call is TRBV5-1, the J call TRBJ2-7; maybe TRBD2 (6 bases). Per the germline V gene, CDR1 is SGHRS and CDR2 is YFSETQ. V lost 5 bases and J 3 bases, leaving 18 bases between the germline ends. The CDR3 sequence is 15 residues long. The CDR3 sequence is CASSIAAESFYEQYF. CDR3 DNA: TGCGCCAGCAGTATAGCGGCCGAATCTTTCTACGAGCAGTACTTC.

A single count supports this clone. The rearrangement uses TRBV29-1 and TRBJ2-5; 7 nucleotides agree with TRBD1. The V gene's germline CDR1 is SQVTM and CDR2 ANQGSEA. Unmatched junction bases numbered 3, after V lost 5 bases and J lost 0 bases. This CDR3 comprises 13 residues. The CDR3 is CSVPTGNQETQYF. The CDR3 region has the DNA TGCAGCGTTCCGACAGGGAACCAAGAGACCCAGTACTTC.

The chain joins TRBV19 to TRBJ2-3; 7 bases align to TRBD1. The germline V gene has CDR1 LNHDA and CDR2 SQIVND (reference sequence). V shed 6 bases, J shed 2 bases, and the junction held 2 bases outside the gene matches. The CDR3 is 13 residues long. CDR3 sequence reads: CASRTGHTDTQYF. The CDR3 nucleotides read TGTGCCAGTAGGACAGGGCACACAGATACGCAGTATTTT.

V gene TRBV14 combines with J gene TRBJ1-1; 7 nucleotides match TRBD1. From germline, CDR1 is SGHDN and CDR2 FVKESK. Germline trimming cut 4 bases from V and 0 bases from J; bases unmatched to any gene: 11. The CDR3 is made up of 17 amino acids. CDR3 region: CASSRWTGRQMNTEAFF. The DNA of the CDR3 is TGTGCCAGCAGCCGTTGGACAGGCCGCCAGATGAACACTGAAGCTTTCTTT. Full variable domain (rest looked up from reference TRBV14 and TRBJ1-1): EAGVTQFPSHSVIEKGQTVTLRCDPISGHDNLYWYRRVMGKEIKFLLHFVKESKQDESGMPNNRFLAERTGGTYSTLKVQPAELEDSGVYFCASSRWTGRQMNTEAFFGQGTRLTVV.

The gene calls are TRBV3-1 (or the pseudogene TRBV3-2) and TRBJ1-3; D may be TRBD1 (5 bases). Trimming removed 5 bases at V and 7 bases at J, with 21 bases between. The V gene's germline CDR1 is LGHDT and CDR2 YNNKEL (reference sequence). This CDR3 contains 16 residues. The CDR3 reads CASSLLGPGSDNTIYF. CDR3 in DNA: TGTGCCAGCAGCTTGTTGGGGCCTGGCTCGGATAACACCATATATTTT.

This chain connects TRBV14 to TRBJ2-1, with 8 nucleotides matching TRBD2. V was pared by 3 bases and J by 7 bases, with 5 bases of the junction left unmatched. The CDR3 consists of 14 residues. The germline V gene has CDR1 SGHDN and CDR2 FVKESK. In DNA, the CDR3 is TGTGCCAGCAGCCAGGACGGGGGGGCAAATGAGCAGTTCTTC. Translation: CASSQDGGANEQFF.

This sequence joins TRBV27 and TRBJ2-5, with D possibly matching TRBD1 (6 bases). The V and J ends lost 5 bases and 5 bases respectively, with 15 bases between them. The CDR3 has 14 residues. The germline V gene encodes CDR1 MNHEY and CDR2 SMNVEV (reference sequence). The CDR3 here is CASSLPDRLETQYF. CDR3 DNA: TGTGCCAGCAGTCTCCCGGACAGATTGGAGACCCAGTACTTC.

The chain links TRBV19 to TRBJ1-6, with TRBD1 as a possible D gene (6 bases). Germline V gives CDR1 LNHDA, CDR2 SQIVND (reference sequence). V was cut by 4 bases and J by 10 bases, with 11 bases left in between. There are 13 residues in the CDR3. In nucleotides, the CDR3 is TGTGCCAGTAGTACCGGGACAAAATCACCCCTCCACTTT. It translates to CASSTGTKSPLHF.

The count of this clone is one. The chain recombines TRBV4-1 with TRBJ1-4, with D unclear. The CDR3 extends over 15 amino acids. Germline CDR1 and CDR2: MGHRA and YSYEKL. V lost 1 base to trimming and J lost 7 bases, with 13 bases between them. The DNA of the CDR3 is TGCGCCAGCAGCCAAGGCCTCGGACGGGGTGAAAAACTGTTTTTT. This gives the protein CASSQGLGRGEKLFF.

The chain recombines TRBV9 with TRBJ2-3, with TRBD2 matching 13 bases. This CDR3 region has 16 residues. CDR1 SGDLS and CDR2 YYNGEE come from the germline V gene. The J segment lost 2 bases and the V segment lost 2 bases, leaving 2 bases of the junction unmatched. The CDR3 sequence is CASSVTSGGSTDTQYF. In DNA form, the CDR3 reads TGTGCCAGCAGCGTGACTAGCGGGGGGTCCACAGATACGCAGTATTTT.

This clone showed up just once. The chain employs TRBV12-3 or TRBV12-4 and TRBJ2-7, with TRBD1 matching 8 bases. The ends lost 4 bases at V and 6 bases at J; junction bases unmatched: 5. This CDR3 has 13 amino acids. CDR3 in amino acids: CASSSGQGLEQYF. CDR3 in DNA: TGTGCCAGCAGTTCTGGACAGGGCCTCGAGCAGTACTTC.

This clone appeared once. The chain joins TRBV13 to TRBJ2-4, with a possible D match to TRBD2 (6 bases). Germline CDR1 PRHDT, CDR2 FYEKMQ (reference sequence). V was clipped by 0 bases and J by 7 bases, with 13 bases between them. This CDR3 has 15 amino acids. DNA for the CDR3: TGTGCCAGCAGCTTAGGTCGCGGGGCGGGGAACATTCAGTACTTC. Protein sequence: CASSLGRGAGNIQYF.

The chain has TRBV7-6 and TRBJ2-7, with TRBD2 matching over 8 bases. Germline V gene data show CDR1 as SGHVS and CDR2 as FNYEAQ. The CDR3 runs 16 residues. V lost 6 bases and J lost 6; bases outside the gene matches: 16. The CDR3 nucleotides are TGTGCCAGCAGTCGCGCATCGGGACTAGGGTTGGGCGAGCAGTACTTC. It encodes CASSRASGLGLGEQYF.

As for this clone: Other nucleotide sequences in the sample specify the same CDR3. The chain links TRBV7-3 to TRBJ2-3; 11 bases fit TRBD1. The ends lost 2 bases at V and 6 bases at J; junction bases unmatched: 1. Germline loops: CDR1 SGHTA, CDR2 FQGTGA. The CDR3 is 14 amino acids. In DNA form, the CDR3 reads TGTGCCAGCAGCTTAGGACAGGGGGCGGATACGCAGTATTTT. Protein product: CASSLGQGADTQYF.

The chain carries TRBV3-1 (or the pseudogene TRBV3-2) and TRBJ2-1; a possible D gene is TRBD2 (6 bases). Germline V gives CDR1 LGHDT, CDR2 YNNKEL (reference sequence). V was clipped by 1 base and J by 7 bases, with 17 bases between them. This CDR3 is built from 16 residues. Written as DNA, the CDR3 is TGTGCCAGCAGCCAAGTAAGCCCCCCCCGGGGGAATGAGCAGTTCTTC. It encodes CASSQVSPPRGNEQFF.

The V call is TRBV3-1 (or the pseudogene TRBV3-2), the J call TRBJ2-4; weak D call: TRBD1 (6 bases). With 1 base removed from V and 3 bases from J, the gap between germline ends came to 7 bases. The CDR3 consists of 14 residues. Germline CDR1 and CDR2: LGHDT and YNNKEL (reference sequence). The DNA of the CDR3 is TGTGCCAGCAGCCAAGGGGGGCTCAAAAACATTCAGTACTTC. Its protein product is CASSQGGLKNIQYF.

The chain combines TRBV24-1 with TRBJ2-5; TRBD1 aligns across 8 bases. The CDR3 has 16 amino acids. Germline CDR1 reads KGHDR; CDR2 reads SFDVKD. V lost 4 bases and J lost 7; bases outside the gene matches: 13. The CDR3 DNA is TGTGCCACCAGTGACCCCAGACAGGGGCTGGATGGGACCCAGTACTTC. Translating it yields CATSDPRQGLDGTQYF.

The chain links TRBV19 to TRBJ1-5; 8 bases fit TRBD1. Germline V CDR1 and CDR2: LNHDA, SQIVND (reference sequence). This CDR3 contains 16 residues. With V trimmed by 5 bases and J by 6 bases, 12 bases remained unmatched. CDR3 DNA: TGTGCCAGTAGTCCTAGGACAGGGAGGGGAGGTCAGCCCCAGCATTTT. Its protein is CASSPRTGRGGQPQHF.

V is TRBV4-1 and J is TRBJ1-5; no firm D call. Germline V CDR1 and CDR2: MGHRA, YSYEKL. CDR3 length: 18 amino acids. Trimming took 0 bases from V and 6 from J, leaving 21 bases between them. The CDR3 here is CASSQELQTIFWGQPQHF. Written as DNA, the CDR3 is TGCGCCAGCAGCCAAGAATTGCAGACTATTTTTTGGGGTCAGCCCCAGCATTTT.

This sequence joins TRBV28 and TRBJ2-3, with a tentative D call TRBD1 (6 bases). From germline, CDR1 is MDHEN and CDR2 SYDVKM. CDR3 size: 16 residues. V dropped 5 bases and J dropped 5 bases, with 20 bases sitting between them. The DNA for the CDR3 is TGTGCCAGCAGTCGTCAACGGGACAAGGTTGGAGATACGCAGTATTTT. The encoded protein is CASSRQRDKVGDTQYF.

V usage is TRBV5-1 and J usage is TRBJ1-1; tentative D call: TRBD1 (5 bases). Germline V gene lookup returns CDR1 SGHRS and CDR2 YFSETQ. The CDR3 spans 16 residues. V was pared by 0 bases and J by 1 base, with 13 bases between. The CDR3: CASSLATGGRNTEAFF. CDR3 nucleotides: TGCGCCAGCAGCTTGGCCACAGGTGGTAGGAACACTGAAGCTTTCTTT.

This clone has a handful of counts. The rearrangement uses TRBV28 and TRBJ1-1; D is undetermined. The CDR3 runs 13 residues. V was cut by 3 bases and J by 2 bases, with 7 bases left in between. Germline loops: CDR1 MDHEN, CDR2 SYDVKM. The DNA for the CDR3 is TGTGCCAGCAGTTTCACTCCCAACACTGAAGCTTTCTTT. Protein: CASSFTPNTEAFF.

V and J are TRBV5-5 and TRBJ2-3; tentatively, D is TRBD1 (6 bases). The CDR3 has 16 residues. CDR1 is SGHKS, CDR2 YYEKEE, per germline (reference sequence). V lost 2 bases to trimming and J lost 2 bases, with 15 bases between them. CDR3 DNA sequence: TGTGCCAGCAGCTTTCCCGGTCGGGACAACACAGATACGCAGTATTTT. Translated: CASSFPGRDNTDTQYF.

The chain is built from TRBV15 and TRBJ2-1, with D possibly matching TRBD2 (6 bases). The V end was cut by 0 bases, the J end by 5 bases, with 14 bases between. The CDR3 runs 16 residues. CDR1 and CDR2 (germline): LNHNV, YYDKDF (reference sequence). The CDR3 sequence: CATSRDLSGENNEQFF. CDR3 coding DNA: TGTGCCACCAGCAGAGATTTGTCGGGGGAGAACAATGAGCAGTTCTTC.